The T cell receptor beta chain described here comes from a study of shared clonotypes between healthy human individuals. Overall study results and limits: Incomplete sequencing of sorted subsets was indicated by rarefaction despite large depth.

The repertoire was sequenced with immunoSEQ multiplex PCR; TCRdb's copy has only in-frame clones and lacks some. The sample holds about a million clones; about 80% are singletons and the top ten take approximately 0.95%. Of note for this clone: Its cognate antigen is unknown.

Germline CDR1 and CDR2: SGHVS and FNYEAQ. The CDR3 totals 17 residues. V was pared by 0 bases and J by 4 bases, with 7 bases of the junction left unmatched. The specimen was memory CD4+ T cells from PBMCs. Subset defined: CD45RA-negative fraction. This clonotype originated in a young man in good health. Some clones in this sample may be carry-over from other donors' samples. This chain joins TRBV7-6 and TRBJ2-1; 9 positions match TRBD2. The CDR3 region is CASSLAKSGRLYNEQFF. The CDR3 DNA is TGTGCCAGCAGCTTAGCAAAGAGCGGGAGGCTGTACAATGAGCAGTTCTTC. Full variable domain (missing parts from reference TRBV7-6 and TRBJ2-1): GAGVSQSPRYKVTKRGQDVALRCDPISGHVSLYWYRQALGQGPEFLTYFNYEAQQDKSGLPNDRFSAERPEGSISTLTIQRTEQRDSAMYRCASSLAKSGRLYNEQFFGPGTRLTVL.